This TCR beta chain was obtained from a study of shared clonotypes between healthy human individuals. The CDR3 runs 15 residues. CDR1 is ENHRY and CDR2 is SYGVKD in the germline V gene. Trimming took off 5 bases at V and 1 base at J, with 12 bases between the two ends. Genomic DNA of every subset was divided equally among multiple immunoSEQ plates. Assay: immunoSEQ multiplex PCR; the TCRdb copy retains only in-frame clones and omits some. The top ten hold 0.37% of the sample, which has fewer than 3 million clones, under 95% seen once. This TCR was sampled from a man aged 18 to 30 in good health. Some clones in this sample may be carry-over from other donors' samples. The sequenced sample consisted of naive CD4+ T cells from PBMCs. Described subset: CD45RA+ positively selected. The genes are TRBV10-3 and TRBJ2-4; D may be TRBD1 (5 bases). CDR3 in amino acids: CAISPGFGAKNIQYF. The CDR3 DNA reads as TGTGCCATCAGTCCAGGGTTTGGGGCCAAAAACATTCAGTACTTC.